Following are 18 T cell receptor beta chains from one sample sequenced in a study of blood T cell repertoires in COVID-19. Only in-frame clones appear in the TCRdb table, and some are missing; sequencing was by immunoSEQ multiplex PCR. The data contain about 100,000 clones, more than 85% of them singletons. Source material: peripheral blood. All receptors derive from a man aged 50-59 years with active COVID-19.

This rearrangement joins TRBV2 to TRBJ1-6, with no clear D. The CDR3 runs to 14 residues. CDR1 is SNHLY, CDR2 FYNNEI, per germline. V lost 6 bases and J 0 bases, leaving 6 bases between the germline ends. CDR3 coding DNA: TGTGCCAGCAGAGTCAGCTCCTATAATTCACCCCTCCACTTT. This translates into CASRVSSYNSPLHF.

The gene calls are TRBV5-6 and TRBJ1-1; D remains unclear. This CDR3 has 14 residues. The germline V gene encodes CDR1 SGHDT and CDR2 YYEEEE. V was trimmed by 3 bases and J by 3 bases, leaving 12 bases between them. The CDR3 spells CASSSGGRDTEAFF. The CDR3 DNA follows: TGTGCCAGCAGCTCGGGAGGCAGAGACACTGAAGCTTTCTTT.

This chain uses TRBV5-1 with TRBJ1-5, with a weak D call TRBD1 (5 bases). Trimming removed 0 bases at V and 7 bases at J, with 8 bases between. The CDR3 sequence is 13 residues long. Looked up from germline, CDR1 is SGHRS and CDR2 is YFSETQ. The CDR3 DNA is TGCGCCAGCAGCTTGGATGGGGGGCAGCCCCAGCATTTT. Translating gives CASSLDGGQPQHF.

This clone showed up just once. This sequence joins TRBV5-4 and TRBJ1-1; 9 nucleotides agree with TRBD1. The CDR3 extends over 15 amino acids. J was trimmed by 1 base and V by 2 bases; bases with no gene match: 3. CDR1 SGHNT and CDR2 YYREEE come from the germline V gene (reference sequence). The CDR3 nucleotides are TGTGCCAGCAGCTTTCGGGACAGGGAGAACACTGAAGCTTTCTTT. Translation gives CASSFRDRENTEAFF.

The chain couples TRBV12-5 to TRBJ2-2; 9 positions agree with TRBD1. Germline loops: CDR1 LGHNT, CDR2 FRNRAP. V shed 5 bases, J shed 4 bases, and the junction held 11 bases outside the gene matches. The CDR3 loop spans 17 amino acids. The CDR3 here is CASGLGLGTGSTGELFF. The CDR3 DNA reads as TGTGCTAGTGGTCTGGGGCTAGGGACAGGGTCCACCGGGGAGCTGTTTTTT. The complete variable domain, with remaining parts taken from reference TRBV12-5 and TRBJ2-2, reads DARVTQTPRHKVTEMGQEVTMRCQPILGHNTVFWYRQTMMQGLELLAYFRNRAPLDDSGMPKDRFSAEMPDATLATLKIQPSEPRDSAVYFCASGLGLGTGSTGELFFGEGSRLTVL.

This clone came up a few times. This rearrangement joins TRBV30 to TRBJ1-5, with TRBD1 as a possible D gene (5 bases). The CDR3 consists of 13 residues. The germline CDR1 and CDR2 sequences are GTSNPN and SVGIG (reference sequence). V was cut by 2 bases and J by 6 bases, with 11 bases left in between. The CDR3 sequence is CAWSTGGGQPQHF. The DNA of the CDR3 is TGTGCCTGGAGTACGGGGGGGGGTCAGCCCCAGCATTTT.

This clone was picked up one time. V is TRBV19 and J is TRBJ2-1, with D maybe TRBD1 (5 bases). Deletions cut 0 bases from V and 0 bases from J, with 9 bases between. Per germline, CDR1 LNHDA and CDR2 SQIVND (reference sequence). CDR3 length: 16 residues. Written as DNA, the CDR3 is TGTGCCAGTAGTATAGAAGGGGTACTCTCCTACAATGAGCAGTTCTTC. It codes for CASSIEGVLSYNEQFF.

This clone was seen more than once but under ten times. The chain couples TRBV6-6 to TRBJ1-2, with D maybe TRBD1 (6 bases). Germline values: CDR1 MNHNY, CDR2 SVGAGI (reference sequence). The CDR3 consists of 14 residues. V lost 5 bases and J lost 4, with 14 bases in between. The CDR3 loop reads CASSPPGGGYGYTF. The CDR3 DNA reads TGTGCCAGCAGTCCACCGGGAGGGGGCTATGGCTACACCTTC.

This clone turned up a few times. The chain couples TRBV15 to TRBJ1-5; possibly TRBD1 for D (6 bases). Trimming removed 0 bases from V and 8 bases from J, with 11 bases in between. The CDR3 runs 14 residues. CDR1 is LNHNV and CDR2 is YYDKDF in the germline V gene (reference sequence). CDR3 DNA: TGTGCCACCAGCAGAGACAGGGGTGGGGAGCCCCAGCATTTT. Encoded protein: CATSRDRGGEPQHF.

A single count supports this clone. CDR3 bases: TGTGCCAGCAGCGAACTCGCCGGGACAGGGGAGACCCAGTACTTC. Translated, it gives CASSELAGTGETQYF. The chain combines TRBV7-9 with TRBJ2-5, with 9 positions matching TRBD1. Trimming at V came to 5 bases and at J to 5 bases, leaving 9 bases not matched to a gene. This CDR3 is 15 amino acids long. CDR1 SEHNR and CDR2 FQNEAQ come from the germline V gene (reference sequence).

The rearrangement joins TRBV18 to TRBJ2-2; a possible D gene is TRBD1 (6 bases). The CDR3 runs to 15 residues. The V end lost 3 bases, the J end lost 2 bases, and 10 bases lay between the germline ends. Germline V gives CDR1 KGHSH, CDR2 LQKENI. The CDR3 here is CASSPQGQNTGELFF. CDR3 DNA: TGTGCCAGCTCACCCCAGGGACAAAACACCGGGGAGCTGTTTTTT.

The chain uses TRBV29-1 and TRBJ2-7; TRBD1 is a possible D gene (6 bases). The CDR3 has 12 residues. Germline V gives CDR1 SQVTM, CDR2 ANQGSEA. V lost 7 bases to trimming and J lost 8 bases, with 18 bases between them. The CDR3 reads CSDRDILLKQYF. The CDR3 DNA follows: TGCAGCGACCGGGACATCTTATTGAAGCAGTACTTC.

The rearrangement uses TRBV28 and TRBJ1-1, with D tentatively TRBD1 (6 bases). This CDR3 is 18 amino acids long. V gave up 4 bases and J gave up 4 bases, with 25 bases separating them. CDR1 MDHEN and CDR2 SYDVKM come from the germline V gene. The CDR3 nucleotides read TGTGCCAGCAGTTCCCCCCGGGGGCTCGGGAGGGAGGGCACTGAAGCTTTCTTT. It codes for CASSSPRGLGREGTEAFF.

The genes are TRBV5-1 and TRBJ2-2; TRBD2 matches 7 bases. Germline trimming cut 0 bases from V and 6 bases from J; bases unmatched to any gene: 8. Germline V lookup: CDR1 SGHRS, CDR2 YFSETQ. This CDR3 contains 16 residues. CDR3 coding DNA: TGCGCCAGCAGCTTGGTGGCGGGAGTTCAAGCCGGGGAGCTGTTTTTT. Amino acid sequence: CASSLVAGVQAGELFF.

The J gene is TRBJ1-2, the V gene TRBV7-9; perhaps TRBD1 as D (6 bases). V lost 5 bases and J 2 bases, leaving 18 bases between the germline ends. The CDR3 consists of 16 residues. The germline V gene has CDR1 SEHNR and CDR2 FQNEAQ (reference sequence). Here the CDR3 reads CASSHESWTANYGYTF. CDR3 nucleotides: TGTGCCAGCAGCCACGAATCCTGGACAGCAAACTATGGCTACACCTTC.

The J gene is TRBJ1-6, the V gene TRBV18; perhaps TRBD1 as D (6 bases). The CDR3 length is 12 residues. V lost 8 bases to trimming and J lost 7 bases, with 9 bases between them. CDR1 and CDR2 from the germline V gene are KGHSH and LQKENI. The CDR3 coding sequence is TGTGCCAGCCGGGACACCAATTCACCCCTCCACTTT. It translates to CASRDTNSPLHF.

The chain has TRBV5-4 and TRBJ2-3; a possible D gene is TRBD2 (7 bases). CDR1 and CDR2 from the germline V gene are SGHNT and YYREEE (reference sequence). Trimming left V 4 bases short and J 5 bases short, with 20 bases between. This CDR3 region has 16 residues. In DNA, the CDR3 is TGTGCCAGCAGCAGGGGAGGGGGGCTAGCCCGAGATACGCAGTATTTT. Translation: CASSRGGGLARDTQYF.

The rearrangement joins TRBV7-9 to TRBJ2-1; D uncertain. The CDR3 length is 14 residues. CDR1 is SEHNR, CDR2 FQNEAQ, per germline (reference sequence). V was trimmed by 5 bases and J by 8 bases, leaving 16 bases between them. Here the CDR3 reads CASSPDIISHEQFF. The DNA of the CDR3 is TGTGCCAGCAGCCCTGACATCATATCTCATGAGCAGTTCTTC.